This T cell receptor (beta chain) is from a study of CXCR3-negative and CXCR3-positive naive CD8 T cells. Study summary: With about 1.5 +/- 0.3 million reads per library, the TRB reads numbered some 130 million in total.

Through 5' RACE with UMI labels, the TRB cDNA libraries were prepared. TCRdb processed the 5' RACE reads again and assigns one entry to each CDR3 protein, with no DNA. This sample's table reports tens of thousands of distinct CDR3 sequences. The specimen sequenced was naive CXCR3- CD8+ T cells from blood. Subset of the sample: CD45RO-CCR7+CD27+CD95- naive CD8+ T cells lacking CXCR3 (TNR3-). The clonotype originates from a human donor in good health. Some clones in this sample may be carry-over from other donors' samples.

The CDR3 here is CASSQEGRGSYEQYF. V is TRBV4-3 and J is TRBJ2-7. This CDR3 has 15 amino acids. Germline CDR1 LGHNA, CDR2 YSLEER.